The 16 T cell receptor beta chains below were found in one sample sequenced in a study of Ad26.COV2.S vaccination and SARS-CoV-2 variants. The treatment here: around 19 received Ad26.COV2.S at low or high dose, single or two shots; 5 received placebo; per-sample allocation not given. Sampling occurred on day 63 after the first vaccine or placebo injection. The repertoire was sequenced with immunoSEQ multiplex PCR; TCRdb's copy has only in-frame clones and lacks some. The sample consists of approximately 280,000 clones, around 87% of them appearing once. The sample in question was peripheral blood, obtained in a trial of Ad26.COV2.S vaccine versus placebo. Receptors originate from a person aged 18-60 years who received the Ad26.COV2.S COVID-19 vaccine or a placebo.

The rearrangement links TRBV7-9 to TRBJ1-1; TRBD1 agrees at 11 bases. This CDR3 has 14 residues. V lost 1 base, J lost 10 bases, and 5 bases stayed unmatched. Germline V gene data show CDR1 as SEHNR and CDR2 as FQNEAQ (reference sequence). The CDR3 nucleotides are TGTGCCAGCAGCTTAGGAGGGGACAGGGGGAGAGCTTTCTTT. Amino acids: CASSLGGDRGRAFF.

This clone appeared a single time. V usage is TRBV6-1 and J usage is TRBJ2-7, with D possibly called TRBD1 or TRBD2 (5 bases each). Germline assignment: CDR1 MNHNS and CDR2 SASEGT. The CDR3 runs to 14 residues. Trimming took off 2 bases at V and 2 bases at J, with 10 bases between the two ends. DNA for the CDR3: TGTGCCAGCAGTGAAAATGAGGGACCCTACGAGCAGTACTTC. It specifies CASSENEGPYEQYF.

The gene calls are TRBV19 and TRBJ1-2; 8 nucleotides line up with TRBD1. CDR3 length: 15 amino acids. Germline V gene data show CDR1 as LNHDA and CDR2 as SQIVND (reference sequence). Unmatched junction bases numbered 5, after V lost 5 bases and J lost 0 bases. For the CDR3, the DNA is TGTGCCAGTAGTCCCCAGGGGGCGGCTAACTATGGCTACACCTTC. Translating it yields CASSPQGAANYGYTF.

The chain joins TRBV12-5 to TRBJ2-1; TRBD1 might be the D (5 bases). Per germline, CDR1 LGHNT and CDR2 FRNRAP. V was shortened by 6 bases and J by 4 bases, with 7 bases between the two germline ends. The CDR3 extends over 12 amino acids. CDR3 nucleotides: TGTGCTAGTGGCCCAGGGTACAATGAGCAGTTCTTC. It encodes CASGPGYNEQFF.

The gene calls are TRBV7-2 and TRBJ2-2; D is perhaps TRBD1 (5 bases). Per germline, CDR1 SGHTA and CDR2 FQGNSA. The CDR3 has 15 residues. V lost 2 bases, J lost 4 bases, and 11 bases lay in between. CDR3 sequence: CASSLSGSGTGELFF. The CDR3 DNA reads as TGTGCCAGCAGCTTATCAGGGTCGGGCACCGGGGAGCTGTTTTTT.

V is TRBV3-1 (or the pseudogene TRBV3-2) and J is TRBJ2-5; 8 bases are shared with TRBD2. Trimming removed 1 base from V and 4 bases from J; junction bases left unmatched: 8. CDR1 is LGHDT, CDR2 YNNKEL, per germline (reference sequence). The CDR3 covers 16 residues. DNA for the CDR3: TGTGCCAGCAGCCAAGCTCGGGGGGGCCGGGGAGAGACCCAGTACTTC. Its translation: CASSQARGGRGETQYF.

This chain uses TRBV3-1 (or the pseudogene TRBV3-2) with TRBJ1-6, with TRBD1 identical over 7 bases. After removal of 0 bases from V and 8 bases from J, the junction contained 7 bases not matched to a gene. The CDR3 runs to 16 residues. Germline V CDR1 and CDR2: LGHDT, YNNKEL (reference sequence). CDR3 bases: TGTGCCAGCAGCCAAGACCCCAACAGGGGCCATTCACCCCTCCACTTT. Its protein is CASSQDPNRGHSPLHF.

The chain links TRBV3-1 (or the pseudogene TRBV3-2) to TRBJ1-2; maybe TRBD1 (6 bases). With 0 bases removed from V and 4 bases from J, the gap between germline ends came to 9 bases. The CDR3 length is 14 residues. Germline assignment: CDR1 LGHDT and CDR2 YNNKEL (reference sequence). The CDR3, as DNA: TGTGCCAGCAGCCAAGATAAACAGGGCTATGGCTACACCTTC. Amino acids: CASSQDKQGYGYTF.

This clone was seen a handful of times. The rearrangement uses TRBV27 and TRBJ1-4, with unresolved D. The CDR3 extends over 15 amino acids. From germline, CDR1 is MNHEY and CDR2 SMNVEV (reference sequence). Trimming pared 5 bases from V and 5 bases from J, leaving 15 bases between. CDR3 loop: CASSLRTAPNEKLFF. CDR3 bases: TGTGCCAGCAGTCTACGGACGGCTCCGAATGAAAAACTGTTTTTT.

The gene calls are TRBV3-1 (or the pseudogene TRBV3-2) and TRBJ1-5; D might be TRBD1 (5 bases). Per the germline V gene, CDR1 is LGHDT and CDR2 is YNNKEL (reference sequence). The CDR3 has 16 amino acids. Trimming pared 5 bases from V and 10 bases from J, leaving 24 bases between. CDR3 coding DNA: TGTGCCAGCAGCGTAGGTCTGACCCGGGGGGGGGTACCCCAGCATTTT. It specifies CASSVGLTRGGVPQHF.

This clone was recorded only once. The chain uses TRBV6-5 and TRBJ2-7; 8 bases fit TRBD2. With V trimmed by 7 bases and J by 3 bases, 8 bases remained unmatched. Germline V gene lookup returns CDR1 MNHEY and CDR2 SVGAGI. The CDR3 runs to 14 residues. CDR3 DNA sequence: TGTGCCAGCACGCCGGGAGGGACGGGCTACGAGCAGTACTTC. Translating it yields CASTPGGTGYEQYF.

J is TRBJ2-1 and V is TRBV19; D is unclear. V lost 10 bases to trimming and J lost 4 bases, with 11 bases between them. The CDR3 length is 12 residues. Germline-derived CDR1 and CDR2 are LNHDA and SQIVND (reference sequence). This CDR3 is CATTDRYNEQFF. The DNA for the CDR3 is TGTGCCACGACTGACCGATACAATGAGCAGTTCTTC.

The chain combines TRBV18 with TRBJ2-7; 8 nucleotides match TRBD1. This CDR3 has 15 residues. Trimming removed 3 bases from V and 6 bases from J; junction bases left unmatched: 10. Germline V gives CDR1 KGHSH, CDR2 LQKENI. CDR3 sequence reads: CASSPATGAVLEQYF. CDR3 in DNA: TGTGCCAGCTCACCCGCGACAGGGGCAGTTCTCGAGCAGTACTTC.

The chain employs TRBV7-9 and TRBJ2-1; D unresolved. Trimming stripped 2 bases from V and 8 bases from J, with 7 bases between. Germline V lookup: CDR1 SEHNR, CDR2 FQNEAQ (reference sequence). The CDR3 consists of 12 residues. CDR3 sequence reads: CASSLISDEQFF. CDR3 bases: TGTGCCAGCAGCTTAATTTCGGATGAGCAGTTCTTC.

The DNA of the CDR3 is TGTGCCAGCAGCTTTCGGACTAGCGGGGGGTTAGATGAGCAGTTCTTC. The encoded protein is CASSFRTSGGLDEQFF. The chain is built from TRBV7-3 and TRBJ2-1; 14 bases are shared with TRBD2. Germline V lookup: CDR1 SGHTA, CDR2 FQGTGA. V was pared by 3 bases and J by 8 bases, with 6 bases of the junction left unmatched. CDR3 size: 16 residues.

V is TRBV3-1 (or the pseudogene TRBV3-2) and J is TRBJ1-2; possibly TRBD1 for D (5 bases). V lost 4 bases, J lost 5 bases, and 14 bases lay in between. Germline V lookup: CDR1 LGHDT, CDR2 YNNKEL (reference sequence). This CDR3 is built from 14 residues. In DNA, the CDR3 is TGTGCCAGCAGCCGGCAGTCTCAGGGATATGGCTACACCTTC. Protein sequence: CASSRQSQGYGYTF.